This T cell receptor beta chain derives from a study of control samples from healthy donors and cancer patients. Germline V gene lookup returns CDR1 ENHRY and CDR2 SYGVKD. This CDR3 region has 12 residues. With 2 bases removed from V and 3 bases from J, the gap between germline ends came to 4 bases. The repertoire was sequenced with immunoSEQ multiplex PCR; TCRdb's copy has only in-frame clones and lacks some. This table has tens of thousands of clones, around four fifths appearing once. The sample consisted of blood. The sequence came from a man under 40 in good health. The chain has TRBV10-3 and TRBJ2-5; D is ambiguous. This chain's CDR3 is CAISEGEETQYF. In DNA form, the CDR3 reads TGTGCCATCAGTGAGGGGGAAGAGACCCAGTACTTC.